One sample yielded the 3 T cell receptor beta chains listed below, sequenced in a study of shared clonotypes between healthy human individuals. Clones were read by immunoSEQ multiplex PCR, and TCRdb kept only the in-frame ones, dropping some. This sample carries around 2.5 million clones, over 85% of them seen once, and the ten largest clones take 0.36%. What was sequenced was naive CD4+ T cells from PBMCs. Subset of the sample: CD45RA+ positively selected. These receptors were taken from a man between 18 and 35 years old in good health. Some clones in this sample may be carry-over from other donors' samples.

The rearrangement joins TRBV9 to TRBJ1-4; D gene ambiguous. CDR3 size: 14 residues. The V and J ends lost 3 bases and 2 bases respectively, with 8 bases between them. CDR1 SGDLS and CDR2 YYNGEE come from the germline V gene. This CDR3 is CASSASSTNEKLFF. The CDR3 bases are TGTGCCAGCAGCGCGAGTAGTACTAATGAAAAACTGTTTTTT. Supplemented by reference TRBV9 and TRBJ1-4, the full variable domain reads DSGVTQTPKHLITATGQRVTLRCSPRSGDLSVYWYQQSLDQGLQFLIQYYNGEERAKGNILERFSAQQFPDLHSELNLSSLELGDSALYFCASSASSTNEKLFFGSGTQLSVL.

In DNA, the CDR3 is TGTGCCAGCAGAGTGCTTGAGGGGGACGTAAATACGCAGTATTTT. Encoded protein: CASRVLEGDVNTQYF. The chain links TRBV27 to TRBJ2-3; the D gene is possibly TRBD1 (6 bases). The V end was cut by 6 bases, the J end by 7 bases, with 20 bases between. The V gene's germline CDR1 is MNHEY and CDR2 SMNVEV (reference sequence). The CDR3 is made up of 15 amino acids.

The J gene is TRBJ2-1, the V gene TRBV6-1; D may be TRBD1 (6 bases). The CDR3 length is 14 residues. Germline CDR1 is MNHNS and CDR2 is SASEGT. V lost 5 bases and J lost 6, with 14 bases in between. This chain's CDR3 is CASSRDIDSNEQFF. CDR3 coding DNA: TGTGCCAGCAGTAGGGACATAGATAGCAATGAGCAGTTCTTC.